The rows below give T cell receptor beta chains drawn from one sample of a study of OX40 agonist ivuxolimab in advanced cancers. Some clones are missing from TCRdb's copy, which holds only in-frame ones; the method was immunoSEQ multiplex PCR. The sample holds about 76,000 clones, about 81% seen once. The material was CD4+ or CD8+ T cells sorted from blood, obtained in a trial of the OX40 agonist ivuxolimab. These receptors originate from an adult with an advanced solid tumor such as melanoma, head and neck, liver or kidney cancer. Both conserved end residues are part of each CDR3. A D gene is named only where the DNA matches it firmly. A clone size is listed for some rows: how often the clone was seen (once, few, many), or a class if it is expanded.

v_gene: TRBV11-2; d_gene: TRBD2; abundance: once; j_gene: TRBJ2-5; CDR3aa: CASSPRLAGNQETQYF; CDR3nt: TGTGCCAGCAGCCCAAGACTAGCGGGGAACCAAGAGACCCAGTACTTC
v_gene: TRBV7-9; d_gene: -; abundance: -; j_gene: TRBJ1-3; CDR3aa: CASSLTASRSVGNTIYF; CDR3nt: TGTGCCAGCAGCTTGACAGCCTCCCGCTCTGTGGGAAACACCATATATTTT
v_gene: TRBV30; d_gene: -; abundance: -; j_gene: TRBJ1-2; CDR3aa: CARPLTGQAGGYTF; CDR3nt: TGTGCCCGACCTTTGACAGGACAAGCGGGGGGCTACACCTTC
v_gene: TRBV30; d_gene: -; abundance: -; j_gene: TRBJ1-2; CDR3aa: CAWSRDWRNYGYTF; CDR3nt: TGTGCCTGGAGTCGGGACTGGAGAAACTATGGCTACACCTTC
v_gene: TRBV5-4; d_gene: -; abundance: -; j_gene: TRBJ1-6; CDR3aa: CASSLTGVKNSPLHF; CDR3nt: TGTGCCAGCAGCTTAACAGGAGTTAAGAATTCACCCCTCCACTTT
v_gene: TRBV25-1; d_gene: -; abundance: -; j_gene: TRBJ1-2; CDR3aa: CASSDSPGVGYTF; CDR3nt: TGTGCCAGCAGTGACTCCCCAGGGGTCGGCTACACCTTC
v_gene: TRBV19; d_gene: -; abundance: -; j_gene: TRBJ1-3; CDR3aa: CASSISGSSGNTIYF; CDR3nt: TGTGCCAGTAGTATATCAGGATCGTCTGGAAACACCATATATTTT
v_gene: TRBV19; d_gene: TRBD1; abundance: few; j_gene: TRBJ1-5; CDR3aa: CASNRDRLISVGNQPQHF; CDR3nt: TGTGCCAGTAATAGGGACAGGTTAATTTCTGTTGGCAATCAGCCCCAGCATTTT
v_gene: TRBV4-2; d_gene: -; abundance: -; j_gene: TRBJ2-6; CDR3aa: CASSQVGSGANVLTF; CDR3nt: TGTGCCAGCAGCCAAGTTGGCTCTGGGGCCAACGTCCTGACTTTC
v_gene: TRBV7-2; d_gene: TRBD1; abundance: -; j_gene: TRBJ1-3; CDR3aa: CASSPWTGSIGNTIYF; CDR3nt: TGTGCCAGCAGCCCCTGGACAGGATCGATTGGAAACACCATATATTTT
v_gene: TRBV30; d_gene: TRBD1; abundance: -; j_gene: TRBJ1-4; CDR3aa: CAWSPRTGSNEKLFF; CDR3nt: TGTGCCTGGAGTCCTCGGACAGGCTCTAATGAAAAACTGTTTTTT
v_gene: TRBV29-1; d_gene: -; abundance: -; j_gene: TRBJ2-1; CDR3aa: CSVEDQAASYNEQFF; CDR3nt: TGCAGCGTTGAAGATCAGGCGGCCTCCTACAATGAGCAGTTCTTC
v_gene: TRBV7-9; d_gene: -; abundance: -; j_gene: TRBJ1-4; CDR3aa: CASSLNRDEKLFF; CDR3nt: TGTGCCAGCAGCTTAAACAGGGATGAAAAACTGTTTTTT
v_gene: TRBV10-3; d_gene: TRBD1; abundance: -; j_gene: TRBJ1-6; CDR3aa: CAISDGQGESPLHF; CDR3nt: TGTGCCATCAGTGATGGACAGGGAGAATCACCCCTCCACTTT
v_gene: TRBV28; d_gene: -; abundance: -; j_gene: TRBJ1-4; CDR3aa: CASRETGDNEKLFF; CDR3nt: TGTGCCAGCAGGGAAACAGGTGATAATGAAAAACTGTTTTTT
v_gene: TRBV21-1; d_gene: -; abundance: -; j_gene: TRBJ2-7; CDR3aa: CASSKSAEQYF; CDR3nt: TGTGCCAGCAGCAAATCAGCCGAGCAGTACTTC
v_gene: TRBV5-8; d_gene: TRBD2; abundance: -; j_gene: TRBJ2-5; CDR3aa: CASTSKPGTSGGAGETQYF; CDR3nt: TGTGCCAGCACCTCGAAACCTGGGACTAGCGGGGGGGCCGGAGAGACCCAGTACTTC
v_gene: TRBV30; d_gene: -; abundance: few; j_gene: TRBJ1-1; CDR3aa: CAYSWESEAFF; CDR3nt: TGTGCGTATAGCTGGGAGTCTGAAGCTTTCTTT
v_gene: TRBV7-9; d_gene: -; abundance: -; j_gene: TRBJ1-1; CDR3aa: CASSFTKNTEAFF; CDR3nt: TGTGCCAGCAGCTTTACGAAAAACACTGAAGCTTTCTTT
v_gene: TRBV9; d_gene: TRBD2; abundance: -; j_gene: TRBJ2-5; CDR3aa: CASSVEGLAWEETQYF; CDR3nt: TGTGCCAGCAGCGTTGAGGGACTAGCGTGGGAAGAGACCCAGTACTTC
v_gene: TRBV5-6; d_gene: TRBD1; abundance: -; j_gene: TRBJ2-7; CDR3aa: CASSPSGTGEYF; CDR3nt: TGTGCCAGCAGCCCCTCCGGGACAGGGGAGTACTTC
v_gene: TRBV5-1; d_gene: -; abundance: -; j_gene: TRBJ2-6; CDR3aa: CASSLDGYLSGANVLTF; CDR3nt: TGCGCCAGCAGCTTGGATGGGTACCTCTCCGGGGCCAACGTCCTGACTTTC
v_gene: TRBV10-2; d_gene: TRBD2; abundance: -; j_gene: TRBJ2-5; CDR3aa: CASSLAGGTETQYF; CDR3nt: TGCGCCAGCAGTCTTGCGGGGGGGACGGAGACCCAGTACTTC
v_gene: TRBV6-5; d_gene: -; abundance: -; j_gene: TRBJ2-5; CDR3aa: CASSPQGMLQETQYF; CDR3nt: TGTGCCAGCAGTCCACAGGGAATGCTCCAAGAGACCCAGTACTTC
v_gene: TRBV27; d_gene: TRBD1; abundance: once; j_gene: TRBJ2-4; CDR3aa: CASSLSWDTGQTLKSIQYF; CDR3nt: TGTGCCAGCAGTTTATCGTGGGATACGGGACAGACCTTGAAGAGCATTCAGTACTTC
v_gene: TRBV4-2; d_gene: -; abundance: -; j_gene: TRBJ2-1; CDR3aa: CASSQAGLASYNEQFF; CDR3nt: TGTGCCAGCAGCCAAGCGGGACTTGCATCCTACAATGAGCAGTTCTTC
v_gene: TRBV2; d_gene: -; abundance: -; j_gene: TRBJ2-5; CDR3aa: CASSDGSGGAETQYF; CDR3nt: TGTGCCAGCAGTGATGGTTCCGGAGGGGCCGAGACCCAGTACTTC
v_gene: TRBV7-2; d_gene: -; abundance: -; j_gene: TRBJ1-4; CDR3aa: CASSSLGDGGEKLFF; CDR3nt: TGTGCCAGCAGCTCCCTAGGGGACGGTGGGGAAAAACTGTTTTTT
v_gene: TRBV5-6; d_gene: TRBD1; abundance: -; j_gene: TRBJ1-2; CDR3aa: CASRSTGVYGYTF; CDR3nt: TGTGCCAGCAGGTCGACAGGGGTCTATGGCTACACCTTC
v_gene: TRBV2; d_gene: -; abundance: -; j_gene: TRBJ2-7; CDR3aa: CASRPMSYEQYF; CDR3nt: TGTGCCAGCAGACCCATGAGCTACGAGCAGTACTTC
v_gene: TRBV28; d_gene: -; abundance: -; j_gene: TRBJ1-4; CDR3aa: CASSSPDPTNEKLFF; CDR3nt: TGTGCCAGCAGTTCCCCAGACCCAACTAATGAAAAACTGTTTTTT
v_gene: TRBV10-3; d_gene: -; abundance: -; j_gene: TRBJ2-2; CDR3aa: CAICALYTGELFF; CDR3nt: TGTGCCATCTGTGCACTGTACACCGGGGAGCTGTTTTTT
v_gene: TRBV5-1; d_gene: -; abundance: -; j_gene: TRBJ1-2; CDR3aa: CASTRSWQTNYGYTF; CDR3nt: TGCGCCAGCACTAGGTCGTGGCAAACTAACTATGGCTACACCTTC